These 17 T cell receptor beta chains were sequenced from one sample in a study of blood T cells in healthy people across ages (dated by TCRdb to between 2014 and 2017). Library preparation employed 5' RACE. Reads for this sample came from an Illumina HiSeq 2500. A second about 7 to 12 cycle PCR used a sample-barcoded 5' primer and a J-beta primer mix. The public reads were run again by TCRdb, first through fastp at Q25 and then through MiXCR, and only productive beta chains were kept. All rows with the same CDR3 protein become a single entry with the most common DNA and genes. The sample has hundreds of thousands of distinct CDR3 sequences on record, around 31% of them singletons. The ten largest account for approximately 15% of the sample. Material: blood. The receptor set was obtained from an elderly woman in good health.

In regard to this clonotype: One base away lies a much larger clone, so this may be a sequencing read error. The chain couples TRBV20-1 to TRBJ2-2, with 8 positions matching TRBD1. Germline V gene sequence: CDR1 DFQATT, CDR2 SNEGSKA (reference sequence). The CDR3 is 14 amino acids. J gave up 6 bases and V 6 bases, and 9 bases lay outside the gene matches. The CDR3 sequence is CSAPGAGGPGELFF. The CDR3 coding sequence is TGCAGTGCACCCGGGGCAGGGGGCCCCGGGGAGCTGTTTTTT.

Note on this clonotype: Being one base from a much bigger clone, this may be a read error. The genes are TRBV6-5 and TRBJ1-5, with TRBD1 identical over 10 bases. The CDR3 sequence is 15 residues long. CDR1 and CDR2 from the germline V gene are MNHEY and SVGAGI. CDR3 region: CASSYTGTGDHPQHF. The CDR3 DNA follows: TGTGCCAGCAGCTATACCGGGACAGGGGATCACCCCCAGCATTTT.

For this clonotype: Possible read error: a much larger clone is one base away. The chain combines TRBV6-6 with TRBJ2-1; 8 bases fit TRBD1. CDR1 and CDR2 (germline): MNHNY, SVGAGI (reference sequence). The CDR3 contains 14 residues. Unmatched junction bases numbered 6, after V lost 2 bases and J lost 9 bases. DNA of the CDR3: TGTGCCAGCAGTTACGGACAGGGTGTCAGTGAGCAGTTCTTC. It yields the protein CASSYGQGVSEQFF.

In the case of this clonotype: Being one base from a much bigger clone, this may be a read error. The chain has TRBV28 and TRBJ1-2; D not resolved. The CDR3 covers 17 residues. Between the trimmed V and J ends, which lost 6 bases and 0 bases, there was a span of 20 bases. CDR1 is MDHEN, CDR2 SYDVKM, per germline. DNA for the CDR3: TGTGCCAGCAGCCCCCTGGAGGCAGGCCCAGCTAACTATGGCTACACCTTC. Its translation: CASSPLEAGPANYGYTF.

This clonotype has at least ten counts. Just one base apart from a much larger clone, this may be a read error. The rearrangement uses TRBV7-2 and TRBJ2-7; TRBD2 aligns across 9 bases. In germline, CDR1 is SGHTA, CDR2 FQGNSA. V was pared by 5 bases and J by 7 bases, with 15 bases of the junction left unmatched. The CDR3 contains 16 residues. CDR3 loop: CASSRPGAGGPNEQYF. CDR3 bases: TGTGCCAGCAGCCGCCCAGGCGCGGGGGGGCCGAATGAGCAGTACTTC.

This clonotype was recorded once. The chain uses TRBV7-2 and TRBJ2-7, with a weak D call TRBD2 (5 bases). The CDR3 length is 14 residues. Germline CDR1 is SGHTA and CDR2 is FQGNSA. Trimming took off 0 bases at V and 5 bases at J, with 11 bases between the two ends. DNA of the CDR3: TGTGCCAGCAGCTTAGCGGGAGAGCCCCACGAGCAGTACTTC. It yields the protein CASSLAGEPHEQYF.

V gene TRBV20-1 combines with J gene TRBJ1-2; unclear D gene. Germline V gene data show CDR1 as DFQATT and CDR2 as SNEGSKA (reference sequence). This CDR3 is built from 14 residues. Trimming left V 5 bases short and J 3 bases short, with 16 bases between. The CDR3 region has the DNA TGCAGTGCTCCCAGAGTTTGGGAGGACTATGGCTACACCTTC. This codes for CSAPRVWEDYGYTF.

The rearrangement links TRBV18 to TRBJ1-2; tentatively, D is TRBD1 (5 bases). The CDR3 totals 16 residues. The germline V gene encodes CDR1 KGHSH and CDR2 LQKENI. V was pared by 2 bases and J by 1 base, with 14 bases between. Written as DNA, the CDR3 is TGTGCCAGCTCACCAACCCACAGGAGCTTTAACTATGGCTACACCTTC. Translation: CASSPTHRSFNYGYTF.

Many counts were recorded for this clonotype. The chain employs TRBV5-1 and TRBJ2-3, with TRBD2 identical over 14 bases. V trimming: 4 bases; J trimming: 0 bases; junction bases outside the gene matches: 7. Germline V CDR1 and CDR2: SGHRS, YFSETQ. The CDR3 has 18 amino acids. CDR3 residues: CASSRGLAGASSTDTQYF. CDR3 bases: TGCGCCAGCAGCAGGGGACTAGCGGGGGCCTCTAGCACAGATACGCAGTATTTT.

With regard to this clonotype: This may come from a read error, since a much larger clone is one base off. The chain employs TRBV6-1 and TRBJ1-2; D gene unclear. Per the germline V gene, CDR1 is MNHNS and CDR2 is SASEGT. CDR3 length equals 16 residues. The CDR3 DNA is TGTGCCGGCAGTGCTGCTCCGGGCCTTCTAACCTATGGCTACACCTTC. As protein: CAGSAAPGLLTYGYTF.

Comment on this clonotype: A read error is possible here, since a much larger clone lies one base away. V and J are TRBV27 and TRBJ2-7; 15 bases fit TRBD2. Germline V gives CDR1 MNHEY, CDR2 SMNVEV (reference sequence). The CDR3 contains 13 residues. V lost 10 bases to trimming and J lost 9 bases; unmatched junction nucleotides: 7. The CDR3 DNA reads TGTGCCACCCGGACTAGCGGGGGGGACGGGCAGTACTTC. Its protein is CATRTSGGDGQYF.

The chain is built from TRBV28 and TRBJ1-1; 7 nucleotides agree with TRBD1. The germline V gene has CDR1 MDHEN and CDR2 SYDVKM. The CDR3 has 14 amino acids. Losses at the gene ends were 2 bases for V and 7 bases for J; bases not matched to a gene: 7. CDR3 nucleotide sequence: TGTGCCAGCAGTTTAATCAGGGGGTCGGTTGAAGCTTTCTTT. Its protein is CASSLIRGSVEAFF.

This clonotype was seen repeatedly, ten times or more. V usage is TRBV7-2 and J usage is TRBJ2-7, with D uncertain. Looked up from germline, CDR1 is SGHTA and CDR2 is FQGNSA. The length of the CDR3 is 12 residues. V was trimmed by 3 bases and J by 4 bases, leaving 7 bases between them. The CDR3 protein is CASSLAFYEQYF. CDR3 nucleotides: TGTGCCAGCAGCTTGGCTTTTTACGAGCAGTACTTC.

Ten or more counts support this clonotype. The rearrangement links TRBV7-9 to TRBJ1-2, with D possibly TRBD1 on 6 matching bases. The CDR3 runs 14 residues. The ends were cut back, 7 bases at V and 2 bases at J, with 14 bases in the middle. CDR1 and CDR2 (germline): SEHNR, FQNEAQ (reference sequence). The CDR3 bases are TGTGCCAGCACCCCAGGGGAATCGAACTATGGCTACACCTTC. It encodes CASTPGESNYGYTF.

The chain links TRBV9 to TRBJ2-5; 12 nucleotides match TRBD2. Germline V gene lookup returns CDR1 SGDLS and CDR2 YYNGEE. Trimming took 2 bases from V and 11 from J; bases not matched to a gene: 13. The CDR3 runs 16 residues. The CDR3 DNA is TGTGCCAGCAGCGTGACCCTAGCGGGGGGGCAGAATGAGCAGTACTTC. It translates to CASSVTLAGGQNEQYF. Using reference TRBV9 and TRBJ2-5 for the parts outside the CDR3, the full variable domain is DSGVTQTPKHLITATGQRVTLRCSPRSGDLSVYWYQQSLDQGLQFLIQYYNGEERAKGNILERFSAQQFPDLHSELNLSSLELGDSALYFCASSVTLAGGQNEQYFGPGTRLLVL.

This clonotype was picked up a small number of times. A read error is possible here, since a much larger clone lies one base away. The chain joins TRBV19 to TRBJ1-2; no reliable D call. Germline CDR1 and CDR2: LNHDA and SQIVND (reference sequence). There are 14 residues in the CDR3. The CDR3 here is CTSSIVLGSDGYTF. DNA for the CDR3: TGTACCAGTAGTATAGTCCTAGGAAGCGATGGCTACACCTTC.

This clonotype was counted at least ten times. The chain recombines TRBV7-2 with TRBJ2-1; 10 bases are shared with TRBD1. V gave up 5 bases and J gave up 9 bases; unmatched junction bases: 4. This CDR3 spans 13 amino acids. Germline CDR1 is SGHTA and CDR2 is FQGNSA. CDR3 nucleotides: TGTGCCAGCAGCAGACAGGGGGCGGTTGAGCAGTTCTTC. Translation: CASSRQGAVEQFF.